This T cell receptor (beta chain) originates from a study of beta chain features in type 1 diabetes. Study as a whole: Across the samples, roughly 99 million sorted cells were examined in total. Whole-study findings and limits: Significant though moderate, a shortening of TCRB CDR3s appeared in all four CD4+ subsets of Type 1 diabetes patients. Resolution of whether HLA type affects TCRB rearrangement was not achieved here.

Regarding this clone: Its antigen remains unknown.

CDR1 is SGDLS, CDR2 YYNGEE, per germline. This CDR3 contains 13 residues. V dropped 2 bases and J dropped 5 bases, with 10 bases sitting between them. Purities in excess of 95% were seen in all sorted populations. Sequencing targeted expressed TCRB transcripts, as all isolated RNA had been reverse transcribed. Libraries were prepared by immunoSEQ multiplex PCR; TCRdb keeps only in-frame clonotypes and omits some of them. The profile covers over 200,000 clones, with roughly 11% appearing a single time and more than 0.015% taken by the ten largest. The chain employs TRBV9 and TRBJ1-1; D not resolved. The sequenced sample consisted of naive CD4+ T cells from blood. The clonotype comes from a young man with type 1 diabetes. The CDR3 spells CASSVSTATEAFF. In DNA form, the CDR3 reads TGTGCCAGCAGCGTTTCCACCGCGACTGAAGCTTTCTTT.